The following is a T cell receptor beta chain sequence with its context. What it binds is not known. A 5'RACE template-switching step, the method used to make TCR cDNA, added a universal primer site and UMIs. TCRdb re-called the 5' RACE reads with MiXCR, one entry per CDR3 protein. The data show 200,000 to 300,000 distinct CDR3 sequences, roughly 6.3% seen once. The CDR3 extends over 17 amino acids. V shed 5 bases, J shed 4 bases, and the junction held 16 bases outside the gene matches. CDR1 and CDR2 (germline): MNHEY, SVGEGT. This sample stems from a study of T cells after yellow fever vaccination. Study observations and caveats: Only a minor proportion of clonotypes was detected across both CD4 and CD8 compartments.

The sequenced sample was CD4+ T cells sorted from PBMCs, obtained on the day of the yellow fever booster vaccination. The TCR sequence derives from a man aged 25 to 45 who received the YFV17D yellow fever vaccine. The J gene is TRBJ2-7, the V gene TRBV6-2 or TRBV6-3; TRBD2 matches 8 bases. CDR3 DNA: TGTGCCAGCAGTCGCCCACCGGAGCGGGAGTTCGATTACGAGCAGTACTTC. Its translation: CASSRPPEREFDYEQYF.